This T cell receptor beta chain was documented in a study of cytomegalovirus exposure and HLA in healthy donors. General study points: Only CMV serostatus was available as immune exposure information. A later analysis found that most CMV-associated TCR beta chains appeared HLA-restricted.

Every donor was a healthy person donating bone marrow. As regards this clone: Its cognate antigen is unknown.

Trimming at V came to 5 bases and at J to 2 bases, leaving 6 bases not matched to a gene. The CDR3 has 14 residues. CDR1 and CDR2 from the germline V gene are MDHEN and SYDVKM. A multiplex PCR was run with 60 Vbeta primers and 13 Jbeta primers. Data came from immunoSEQ multiplex PCR; TCRdb stores just in-frame clones and leaves some out. The sample consists of about 130,000 clones, 75% of them appearing once. The sequencing input was PBMCs. The genes are TRBV28 and TRBJ2-7; 7 nucleotides align to TRBD2. The source is a man in his thirties or forties in good health and CMV-seronegative. The CDR3 region has the DNA TGTGCCAGCAGTGAACTAGCGAATACCTACGAGCAGTACTTC. Residues: CASSELANTYEQYF.